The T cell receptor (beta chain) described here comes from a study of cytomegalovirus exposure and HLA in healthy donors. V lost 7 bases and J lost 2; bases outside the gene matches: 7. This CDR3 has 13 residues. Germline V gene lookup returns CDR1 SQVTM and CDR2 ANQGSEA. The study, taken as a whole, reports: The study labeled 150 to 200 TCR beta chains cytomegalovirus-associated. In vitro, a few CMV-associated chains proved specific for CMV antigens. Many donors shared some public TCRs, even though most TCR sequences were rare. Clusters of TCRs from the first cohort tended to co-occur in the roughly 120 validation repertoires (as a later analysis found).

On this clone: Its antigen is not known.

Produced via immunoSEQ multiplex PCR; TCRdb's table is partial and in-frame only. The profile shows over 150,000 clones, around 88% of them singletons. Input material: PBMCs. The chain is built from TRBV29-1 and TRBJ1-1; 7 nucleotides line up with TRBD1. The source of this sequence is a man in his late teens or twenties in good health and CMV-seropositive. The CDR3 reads CSARDSDNTEAFF. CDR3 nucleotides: TGCAGCGCCCGGGACAGCGACAACACTGAAGCTTTCTTT.